This T cell receptor beta chain stems from a study of T cell repertoires in cytomegalovirus infection. Across the whole study: Carrying CMV and the relevant HLA type showed in public TCR beta signatures.

Findings and limits, study-wide: In two of eight donors, the top clonotype was HLA-C-restricted CMV-specific. Cumulated frequencies of public TCR beta families served to identify carriers of CMV plus the relevant HLA.

The germline CDR1 and CDR2 sequences are PRHDT and FYEKMQ (reference sequence). V lost 2 bases and J lost 10; bases outside the gene matches: 4. The CDR3 extends over 13 amino acids. TCRdb redid the calling of the reads with MiXCR, one entry per CDR3 protein. In the table there are roughly 110,000 distinct CDR3 sequences, about 9.4% of which are singletons. This clonotype has more than one count but fewer than ten. Its antigen is as yet unknown. The origin of this receptor is a human donor in good health (CMV status not recorded). Some clones in this sample may be carry-over from other donors' samples. The V and J genes are TRBV13 and TRBJ2-4, with 8 bases identical to TRBD1. Material: PBMCs, sequenced either directly or after in vitro stimulation (not recorded which). Written as DNA, the CDR3 is TGTGCCAGCAGCTTAAAGGGACAGGCAATTCAGTACTTC. It translates to CASSLKGQAIQYF.